This T cell receptor beta chain is drawn from a study of cytomegalovirus exposure and HLA in healthy donors. Primers included in the PCR were 60 Vbeta and 13 Jbeta primers. Using immunoSEQ multiplex PCR, the repertoire was profiled, and TCRdb retains in-frame clones only, with some absent. Of approximately 270,000 clones listed, roughly 80% are singletons. The germline V gene encodes CDR1 MGHDK and CDR2 SYGVNS. The CDR3 totals 14 residues. Trimming removed 4 bases at V and 2 bases at J, with 12 bases between. This TCR derives from a girl aged 2-10 years in good health and CMV-seronegative. The chain has TRBV25-1 and TRBJ2-7, with a tentative D call TRBD1 (6 bases). Input material: PBMCs. CDR3 loop: CASSAGQHPYEQYF. DNA for the CDR3: TGTGCCAGCAGTGCCGGACAGCATCCCTACGAGCAGTACTTC.